This TCR beta chain was identified in a study of post-analysis software for immune sequencing data. Sequencing libraries made from TCR beta cDNA carried unique molecular identifiers. Each CDR3 protein gets one entry after TCRdb re-called the PCR reads with MiXCR. The sample includes 750,000 to 950,000 distinct CDR3 sequences, 53% of them seen just once. This receptor was taken from a girl aged 5 to 17 with multiple sclerosis. The material sequenced was blood.

The CDR3 spells CAISEPPFNYGYTF. The CDR3 DNA is TGTGCCATCAGTGAGCCCCCATTTAACTATGGCTACACCTTC. The chain couples TRBV10-3 to TRBJ1-2; D not resolved. CDR3 length: 14 amino acids. The germline V gene encodes CDR1 ENHRY and CDR2 SYGVKD. V was shortened by 2 bases and J by 1 base, with 8 bases between the two germline ends.